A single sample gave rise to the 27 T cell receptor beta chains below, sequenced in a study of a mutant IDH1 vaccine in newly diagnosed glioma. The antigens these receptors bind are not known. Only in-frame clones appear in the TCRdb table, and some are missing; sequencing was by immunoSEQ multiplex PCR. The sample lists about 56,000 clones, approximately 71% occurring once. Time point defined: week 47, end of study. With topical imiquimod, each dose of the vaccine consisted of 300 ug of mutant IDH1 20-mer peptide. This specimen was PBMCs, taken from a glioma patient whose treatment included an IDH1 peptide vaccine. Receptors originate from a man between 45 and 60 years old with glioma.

The CDR3 DNA reads as TGCGCCAGCAGCCACGCCGGGACAGGGAACACTGAAGCTTTCTTT. Protein product: CASSHAGTGNTEAFF. The chain employs TRBV5-1 and TRBJ1-1; 8 bases agree with TRBD1. This CDR3 spans 15 amino acids. The V and J ends lost 4 bases and 1 base, in that order; junction bases with no gene match: 6. Germline V gene lookup returns CDR1 SGHRS and CDR2 YFSETQ.

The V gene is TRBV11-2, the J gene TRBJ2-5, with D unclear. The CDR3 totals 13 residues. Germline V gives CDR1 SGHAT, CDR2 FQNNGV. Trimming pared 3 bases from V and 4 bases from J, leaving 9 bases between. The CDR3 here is CASSFKSTETQYF. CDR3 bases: TGTGCCAGCAGCTTTAAGAGTACAGAGACCCAGTACTTC.

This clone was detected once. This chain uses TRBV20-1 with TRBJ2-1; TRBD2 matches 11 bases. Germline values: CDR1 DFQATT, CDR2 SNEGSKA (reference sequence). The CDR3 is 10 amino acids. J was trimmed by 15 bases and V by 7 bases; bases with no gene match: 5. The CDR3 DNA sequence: TGCAGTGTAGGACTAGCGGGTGCGTTCTTC. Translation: CSVGLAGAFF.

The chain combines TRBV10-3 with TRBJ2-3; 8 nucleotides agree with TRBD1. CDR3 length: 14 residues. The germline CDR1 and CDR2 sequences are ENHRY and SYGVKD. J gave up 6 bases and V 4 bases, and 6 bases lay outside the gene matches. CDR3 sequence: CAISAPRQGDTQYF. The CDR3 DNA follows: TGTGCCATCAGTGCCCCTCGACAGGGGGATACGCAGTATTTT.

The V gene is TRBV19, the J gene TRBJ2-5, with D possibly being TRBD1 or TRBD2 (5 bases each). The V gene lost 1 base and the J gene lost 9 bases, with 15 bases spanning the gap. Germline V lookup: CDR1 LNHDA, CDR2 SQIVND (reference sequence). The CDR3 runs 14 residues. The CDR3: CASSIVEGLIPQYF. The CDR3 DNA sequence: TGTGCCAGTAGTATAGTTGAGGGGCTAATACCCCAGTACTTC.

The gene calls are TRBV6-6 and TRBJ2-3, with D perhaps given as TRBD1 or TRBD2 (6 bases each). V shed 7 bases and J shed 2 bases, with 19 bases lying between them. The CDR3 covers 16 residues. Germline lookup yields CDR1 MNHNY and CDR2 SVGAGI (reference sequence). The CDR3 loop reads CASKGGPPLFTDTQYF. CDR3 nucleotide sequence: TGTGCCAGCAAGGGGGGACCCCCACTTTTCACAGATACGCAGTATTTT.

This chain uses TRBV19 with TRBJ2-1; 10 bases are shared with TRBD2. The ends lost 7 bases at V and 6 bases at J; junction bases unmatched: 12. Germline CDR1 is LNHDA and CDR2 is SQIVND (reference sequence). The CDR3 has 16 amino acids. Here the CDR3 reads CASTPRTSGVINEQFF. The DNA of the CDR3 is TGTGCCAGTACTCCGCGAACTAGCGGGGTTATCAATGAGCAGTTCTTC.

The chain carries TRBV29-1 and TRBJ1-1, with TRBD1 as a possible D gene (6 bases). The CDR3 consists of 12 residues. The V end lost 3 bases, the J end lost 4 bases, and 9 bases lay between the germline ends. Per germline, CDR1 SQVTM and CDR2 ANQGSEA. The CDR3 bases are TGCAGCGTTGACAGGGGAGTCACTGAAGCTTTCTTT. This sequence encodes CSVDRGVTEAFF.

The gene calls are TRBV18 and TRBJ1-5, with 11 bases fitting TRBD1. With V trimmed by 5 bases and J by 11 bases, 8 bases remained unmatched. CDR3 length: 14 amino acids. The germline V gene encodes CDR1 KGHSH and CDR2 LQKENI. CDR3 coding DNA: TGTGCCAGCTCAGCGGGACAGGGGGGTAAGGCCCAGCATTTT. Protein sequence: CASSAGQGGKAQHF.

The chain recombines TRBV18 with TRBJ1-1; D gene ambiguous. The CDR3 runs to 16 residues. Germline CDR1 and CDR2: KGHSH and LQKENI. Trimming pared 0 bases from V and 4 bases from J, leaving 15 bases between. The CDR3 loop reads CASSPPSRQTGTEAFF. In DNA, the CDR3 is TGTGCCAGCTCACCACCCTCCCGGCAAACTGGCACTGAAGCTTTCTTT.

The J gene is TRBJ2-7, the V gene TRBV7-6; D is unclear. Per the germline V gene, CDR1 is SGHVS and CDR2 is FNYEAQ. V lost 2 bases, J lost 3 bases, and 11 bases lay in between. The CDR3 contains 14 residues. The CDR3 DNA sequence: TGTGCCAGCAGCTTAAGCACCTCGGTCTACGAGCAGTACTTC. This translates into CASSLSTSVYEQYF. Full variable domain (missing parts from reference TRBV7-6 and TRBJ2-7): GAGVSQSPRYKVTKRGQDVALRCDPISGHVSLYWYRQALGQGPEFLTYFNYEAQQDKSGLPNDRFSAERPEGSISTLTIQRTEQRDSAMYRCASSLSTSVYEQYFGPGTRLTVT.

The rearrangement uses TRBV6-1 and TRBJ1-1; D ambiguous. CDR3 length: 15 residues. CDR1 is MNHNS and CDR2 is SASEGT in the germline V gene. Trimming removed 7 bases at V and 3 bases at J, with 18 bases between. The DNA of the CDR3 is TGTGCCAGCATTATCGGTGGCAGATCCTACACTGAAGCTTTCTTT. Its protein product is CASIIGGRSYTEAFF.

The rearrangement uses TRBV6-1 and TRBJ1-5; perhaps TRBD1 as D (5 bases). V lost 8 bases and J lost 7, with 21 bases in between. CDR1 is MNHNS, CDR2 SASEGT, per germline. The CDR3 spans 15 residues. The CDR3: CASLKGQGDYQPQHF. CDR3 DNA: TGTGCCAGCTTGAAAGGACAAGGGGATTACCAGCCCCAGCATTTT.

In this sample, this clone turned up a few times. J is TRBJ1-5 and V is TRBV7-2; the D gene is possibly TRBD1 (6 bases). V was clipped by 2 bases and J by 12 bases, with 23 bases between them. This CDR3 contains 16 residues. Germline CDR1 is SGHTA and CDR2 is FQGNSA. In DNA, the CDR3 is TGTGCCAGCAGCTTACTACCGGGGGCCAATGTAAGTAACCAGCATTTT. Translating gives CASSLLPGANVSNQHF.

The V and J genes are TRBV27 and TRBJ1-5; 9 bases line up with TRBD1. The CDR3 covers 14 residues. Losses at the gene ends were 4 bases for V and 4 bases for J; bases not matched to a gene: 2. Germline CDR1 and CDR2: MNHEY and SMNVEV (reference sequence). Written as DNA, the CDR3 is TGTGCCAGCAGTTCGACAGGGGGGAATCAGCCCCAGCATTTT. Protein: CASSSTGGNQPQHF.

For the CDR3, the DNA is TGTGCCAGCACTATAAACTACTCGTATAATTCACCCCTCCACTTT. Its translation is CASTINYSYNSPLHF. The chain recombines TRBV27 with TRBJ1-6; D unclear. With 7 bases removed from V and 4 bases from J, the gap between germline ends came to 14 bases. CDR3 size: 15 residues. Germline CDR1 and CDR2: MNHEY and SMNVEV (reference sequence).

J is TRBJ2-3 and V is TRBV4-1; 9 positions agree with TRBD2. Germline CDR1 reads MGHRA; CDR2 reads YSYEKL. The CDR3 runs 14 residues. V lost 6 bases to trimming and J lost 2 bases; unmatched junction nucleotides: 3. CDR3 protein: CASSSGGDTDTQYF. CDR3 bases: TGCGCCAGCAGTAGCGGGGGAGACACAGATACGCAGTATTTT.

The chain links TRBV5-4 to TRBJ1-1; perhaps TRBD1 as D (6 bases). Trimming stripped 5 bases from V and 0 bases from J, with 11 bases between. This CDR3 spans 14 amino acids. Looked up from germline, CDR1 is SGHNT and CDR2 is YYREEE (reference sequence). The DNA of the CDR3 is TGTGCCAGCAGACTACAGGGTCTGAACACTGAAGCTTTCTTT. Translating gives CASRLQGLNTEAFF.

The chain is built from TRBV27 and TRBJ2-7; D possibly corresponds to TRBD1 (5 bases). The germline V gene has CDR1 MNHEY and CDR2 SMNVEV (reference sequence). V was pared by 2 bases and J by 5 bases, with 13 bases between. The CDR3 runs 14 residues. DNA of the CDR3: TGTGCCAGCAGTTTAACTTCCAGGGTCCACGAGCAGTACTTC. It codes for CASSLTSRVHEQYF.

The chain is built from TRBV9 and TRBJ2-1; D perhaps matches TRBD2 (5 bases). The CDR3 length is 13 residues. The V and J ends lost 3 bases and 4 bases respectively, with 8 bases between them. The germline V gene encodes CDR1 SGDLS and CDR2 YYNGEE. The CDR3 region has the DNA TGTGCCAGCAGCGGGACTGGGTACAATGAGCAGTTCTTC. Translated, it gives CASSGTGYNEQFF.

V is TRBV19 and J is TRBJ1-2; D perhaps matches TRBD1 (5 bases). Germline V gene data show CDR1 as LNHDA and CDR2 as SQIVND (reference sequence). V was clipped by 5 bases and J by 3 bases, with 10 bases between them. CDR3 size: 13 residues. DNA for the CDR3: TGTGCCAGTAGTCTGGGACGCTACTATGGCTACACCTTC. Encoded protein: CASSLGRYYGYTF.

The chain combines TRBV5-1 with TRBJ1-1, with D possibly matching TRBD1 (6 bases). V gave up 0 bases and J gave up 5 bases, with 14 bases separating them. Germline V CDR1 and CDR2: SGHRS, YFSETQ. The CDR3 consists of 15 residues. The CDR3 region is CASSLDLGAVTEAFF. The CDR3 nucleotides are TGCGCCAGCAGCTTGGATCTGGGGGCGGTTACTGAAGCTTTCTTT.

Here the CDR3 reads CASSLGRNYGYTF. CDR3 coding DNA: TGTGCCAGCAGTTTGGGGCGGAACTATGGCTACACCTTC. The V call is TRBV28, the J call TRBJ1-2; D perhaps matches TRBD1 (5 bases). The CDR3 covers 13 residues. Germline-derived CDR1 and CDR2 are MDHEN and SYDVKM. V shed 3 bases and J shed 2 bases, with 7 bases lying between them.

This chain's CDR3 is CASSWGGTQNADEQFF. The DNA of the CDR3 is TGCGCCAGCAGCTGGGGTGGGACCCAGAACGCCGATGAGCAGTTCTTC. The chain carries TRBV5-1 and TRBJ2-1, with D possibly being TRBD1 or TRBD2 (5 bases each). Germline CDR1 SGHRS, CDR2 YFSETQ. The CDR3 is made up of 16 amino acids. V lost 3 bases and J 8 bases, leaving 21 bases between the germline ends.

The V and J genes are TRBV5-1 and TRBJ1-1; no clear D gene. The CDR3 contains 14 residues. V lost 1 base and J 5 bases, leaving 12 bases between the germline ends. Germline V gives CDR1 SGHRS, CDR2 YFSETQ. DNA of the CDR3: TGCGCCAGCAGCTTGTACGGGTCTCGAACTGAAGCTTTCTTT. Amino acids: CASSLYGSRTEAFF.

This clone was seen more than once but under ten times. The DNA for the CDR3 is TGTGCCAGCAGTTTAGGGGGGGAAAGTCAGCCCCAGCATTTT. Amino acid sequence: CASSLGGESQPQHF. The chain recombines TRBV28 with TRBJ1-5; D is possibly TRBD1 (5 bases). The germline gives CDR1 MDHEN, CDR2 SYDVKM. This CDR3 has 14 residues. The V and J ends lost 2 bases and 6 bases respectively, with 11 bases between them. Variable domain in full (rest from reference TRBV28 and TRBJ1-5): DVKVTQSSRYLVKRTGEKVFLECVQDMDHENMFWYRQDPGLGLRLIYFSYDVKMKEKGDIPEGYSVSREKKERFSLILESASTNQTSMYLCASSLGGESQPQHFGDGTRLSIL.

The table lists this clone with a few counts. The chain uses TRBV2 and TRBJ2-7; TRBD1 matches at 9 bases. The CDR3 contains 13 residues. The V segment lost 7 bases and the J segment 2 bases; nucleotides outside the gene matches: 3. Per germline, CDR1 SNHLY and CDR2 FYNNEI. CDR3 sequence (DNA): TGTGCCAGCATTCGACAGGGGGCCTACGAGCAGTACTTC. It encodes CASIRQGAYEQYF. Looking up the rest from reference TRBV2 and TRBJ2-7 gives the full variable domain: EPEVTQTPSHQVTQMGQEVILRCVPISNHLYFYWYRQILGQKVEFLVSFYNNEISEKSEIFDDQFSVERPDGSNFTLKIRSTKLEDSAMYFCASIRQGAYEQYFGPGTRLTVT.